What follows are 12 T cell receptor beta chains derived from one specimen sequenced in a study of shared clonotypes between healthy human individuals. Using immunoSEQ multiplex PCR, the repertoire was profiled, and TCRdb retains in-frame clones only, with some absent. The table has millions of clones, approximately 90% seen once. Sequencing was performed on naive CD4+ T cells sorted from blood. As for subset: CD45RA+ positively selected. The receptors were sampled from a man aged 18 to 29 in good health.

V usage is TRBV18 and J usage is TRBJ2-1; D remains unclear. The germline V gene encodes CDR1 KGHSH and CDR2 LQKENI. CDR3 size: 15 residues. V was shortened by 1 base and J by 4 bases, with 11 bases between the two germline ends. CDR3 DNA sequence: TGTGCCAGCTCACCACTCTTGGTAGGTTACAATGAGCAGTTCTTC. This sequence encodes CASSPLLVGYNEQFF.

Concerning this clone: The same CDR3 can be traced to other DNA sequences in this sample. J is TRBJ2-1 and V is TRBV5-1, with TRBD1 matching over 9 bases. CDR3 length: 15 residues. The J segment lost 3 bases and the V segment lost 4 bases, leaving 5 bases of the junction unmatched. The V gene's germline CDR1 is SGHRS and CDR2 YFSETQ. The CDR3 protein is CASSVGQGGYNEQFF. CDR3 DNA sequence: TGCGCCAGCAGCGTGGGACAGGGAGGCTACAATGAGCAGTTCTTC.

V gene TRBV5-1 combines with J gene TRBJ2-6, with 7 bases lining up with TRBD1. This CDR3 spans 14 amino acids. CDR1 SGHRS and CDR2 YFSETQ come from the germline V gene. The ends lost 7 bases at V and 4 bases at J; junction bases unmatched: 5. CDR3 sequence reads: CASETGNGANVLTF. CDR3 in DNA: TGCGCCAGCGAGACAGGGAACGGGGCCAACGTCCTGACTTTC.

DNA for the CDR3: TGTGCCAGCAGCGCAAAGCCGCCCCTTGGAGCGGGAGGTGGGGCCAACGTCCTGACTTTC. Residues: CASSAKPPLGAGGGANVLTF. V is TRBV9 and J is TRBJ2-6; 9 nucleotides line up with TRBD2. Germline assignment: CDR1 SGDLS and CDR2 YYNGEE. V lost 3 bases, J lost 3 bases, and 16 bases stayed unmatched. This CDR3 contains 20 residues.

This clone was seen just once. The V gene is TRBV9, the J gene TRBJ2-6; D may be TRBD2 (5 bases). Germline lookup yields CDR1 SGDLS and CDR2 YYNGEE. The V and J ends lost 0 bases and 0 bases respectively, with 10 bases between them. The length of the CDR3 is 17 residues. The CDR3 reads CASSVDGGPSGANVLTF. The CDR3 DNA is TGTGCCAGCAGCGTAGACGGCGGGCCCTCTGGGGCCAACGTCCTGACTTTC.

The V and J genes are TRBV5-1 and TRBJ2-2; 7 nucleotides align to TRBD1. Germline values: CDR1 SGHRS, CDR2 YFSETQ. V was pared by 0 bases and J by 2 bases, with 4 bases of the junction left unmatched. The length of the CDR3 is 16 residues. CDR3 nucleotides: TGCGCCAGCAGCTTGGCCGGGACAGATAACACCGGGGAGCTGTTTTTT. This encodes CASSLAGTDNTGELFF. Complete variable domain (other parts from reference TRBV5-1 and TRBJ2-2): KAGVTQTPRYLIKTRGQQVTLSCSPISGHRSVSWYQQTPGQGLQFLFEYFSETQRNKGNFPGRFSGRQFSNSRSEMNVSTLELGDSALYLCASSLAGTDNTGELFFGEGSRLTVL.

This chain joins TRBV2 and TRBJ1-3; no clear D gene. Per the germline V gene, CDR1 is SNHLY and CDR2 is FYNNEI. V dropped 6 bases and J dropped 0 bases, with 12 bases sitting between them. There are 15 residues in the CDR3. CDR3 nucleotide sequence: TGTGCCAGCAGACCAAGAGCTGTCTCTGGAAACACCATATATTTT. Its translation: CASRPRAVSGNTIYF.

The gene calls are TRBV4-1 and TRBJ2-2; D uncertain. The germline V gene has CDR1 MGHRA and CDR2 YSYEKL. The CDR3 has 18 amino acids. V lost 4 bases to trimming and J lost 1 base, with 19 bases between them. CDR3 sequence (DNA): TGCGCCAGCAGCCGAGCCGGACCTCCGTGGGGGAACACCGGGGAGCTGTTTTTT. Residues: CASSRAGPPWGNTGELFF.

The rearrangement joins TRBV7-9 to TRBJ2-1; tentative D call: TRBD1 (7 bases). The germline V gene encodes CDR1 SEHNR and CDR2 FQNEAQ (reference sequence). Between the trimmed V and J ends, which lost 3 bases and 6 bases, there was a span of 15 bases. The CDR3 is 15 amino acids. CDR3 nucleotides: TGTGCCAGCAGCTTCTATCAGGGGGGACGCAATGAGCAGTTCTTC. It encodes CASSFYQGGRNEQFF.

The chain has TRBV11-2 and TRBJ2-6; TRBD1 might be the D (6 bases). Trimming left V 3 bases short and J 2 bases short, with 8 bases between. There are 15 residues in the CDR3. CDR1 SGHAT and CDR2 FQNNGV come from the germline V gene. The CDR3, as DNA: TGTGCCAGCAGCTTTGGGGGCGCTGGGGCCAACGTCCTGACTTTC. Its translation is CASSFGGAGANVLTF.

The rearrangement links TRBV30 to TRBJ1-2, with a weak D call TRBD1 (5 bases). Germline V gives CDR1 GTSNPN, CDR2 SVGIG (reference sequence). CDR3 size: 15 residues. V was pared by 3 bases and J by 3 bases, with 17 bases between. This CDR3 is CAWSFYGREDYGYTF. The CDR3, as DNA: TGTGCCTGGAGCTTTTACGGCAGGGAGGACTATGGCTACACCTTC.

The chain's CDR3 is CASTNRGYGYTF. In DNA, the CDR3 is TGTGCCAGTACTAACAGGGGTTATGGCTACACCTTC. The V gene is TRBV19, the J gene TRBJ1-2; TRBD1 matches at 7 bases. Looked up from germline, CDR1 is LNHDA and CDR2 is SQIVND (reference sequence). This CDR3 has 12 amino acids. Germline trimming cut 7 bases from V and 5 bases from J; bases unmatched to any gene: 4.